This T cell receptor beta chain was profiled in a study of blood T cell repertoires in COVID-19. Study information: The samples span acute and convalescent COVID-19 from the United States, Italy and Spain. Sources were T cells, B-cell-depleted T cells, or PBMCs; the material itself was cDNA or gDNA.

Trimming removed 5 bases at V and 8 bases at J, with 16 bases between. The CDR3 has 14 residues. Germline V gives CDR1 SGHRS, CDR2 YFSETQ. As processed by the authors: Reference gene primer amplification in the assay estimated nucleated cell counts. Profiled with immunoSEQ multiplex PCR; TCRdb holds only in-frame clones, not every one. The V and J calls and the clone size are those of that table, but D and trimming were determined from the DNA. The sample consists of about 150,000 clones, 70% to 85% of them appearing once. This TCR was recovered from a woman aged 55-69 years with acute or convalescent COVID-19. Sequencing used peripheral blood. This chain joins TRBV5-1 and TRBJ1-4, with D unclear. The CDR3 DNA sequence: TGCGCCAGCAGGCGTATCCAGGAGGAGGAAAAACTGTTTTTT. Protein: CASRRIQEEEKLFF. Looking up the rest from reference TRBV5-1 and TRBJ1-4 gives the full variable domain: KAGVTQTPRYLIKTRGQQVTLSCSPISGHRSVSWYQQTPGQGLQFLFEYFSETQRNKGNFPGRFSGRQFSNSRSEMNVSTLELGDSALYLCASRRIQEEEKLFFGSGTQLSVL.